This T cell receptor beta chain originates from a study of identical twins. TCRdb reanalysed the 5' RACE reads using MiXCR and keeps one entry per CDR3 protein. The sample has approximately 500,000 distinct CDR3 sequences; about 24% are singletons. The CDR3 totals 17 residues. Germline assignment: CDR1 MNHEY and CDR2 SVGEGT. Trimming removed 4 bases from V and 0 bases from J, with 13 bases in between. The study, taken as a whole, reports: The study found excess low generation probability among twin-shared out-of-frame alpha sequences.

A remark on this clonotype: The antigen remains undetermined.

These data were also filed under a second study, of T cells expressing NK-cell markers.

Sequenced: CD4+ T cells sorted from blood. The chain carries TRBV6-2 or TRBV6-3 and TRBJ2-6; TRBD1 might be the D (6 bases). The clonotype was recovered from a woman aged 18-29 years in good health. The CDR3 sequence is CASSWIQGNSGANVLTF. CDR3 nucleotide sequence: TGTGCCAGCAGTTGGATTCAGGGGAACTCTGGGGCCAACGTCCTGACTTTC.